The 29 T cell receptor beta chains presented below share a single source sample, sequenced in a study of Tregs in tolerant kidney transplant recipients. Measured with immunoSEQ multiplex PCR; TCRdb has only the in-frame clones, and not every one. The sample includes 2,000 to 3,000 clones. Related graft donors supplied nonmyeloablative bone marrow transplants, and mixed chimerism was transient. The sample consisted of CD8+ T cells from blood (PBMCs), taken 6 months after the transplant. The receptors originated from a human patient who received a combined kidney and bone marrow transplant. A subset of T cells may come from the graft donor.

About this clone itself: The read falls 3 residues short of the CDR3 end, and the missing part is taken from the germline J gene. V is TRBV5-4 and J is TRBJ1-4; TRBD1 is a possible D gene (6 bases). With 6 bases removed from V and 5 bases from J, the gap between germline ends came to 14 bases. This CDR3 contains 14 residues. Looked up from germline, CDR1 is SGHNT and CDR2 is YYREEE (reference sequence). The CDR3: CASTLTGSNEKLFF. CDR3 DNA, as far as it was read: TGTGCCAGCACCCTCACAGGGTCCAATGAAAAA.

As regards this clone: The read is 3 residues too short to cover the CDR3 end, so that end is filled in from the germline J gene. The V call is TRBV10-1, the J call TRBJ2-7; 8 positions match TRBD1. Germline CDR1 WNHNN, CDR2 SYGVQD (reference sequence). Losses at the gene ends were 3 bases for V and 1 base for J; bases not matched to a gene: 2. This CDR3 region has 14 residues. The CDR3 loop reads CASSETGGSYEQYF. The sequenced CDR3 bases are TGCGCCAGCAGTGAAACAGGGGGGTCCTACGAG.

This CDR3 reads CASSEKSGDTDTQYF. Incomplete CDR3 DNA: TGTGCCAGCAGTGAAAAAAGCGGGGACACAGATACG. The chain is built from TRBV6-4 and TRBJ2-3; TRBD2 agrees at 7 bases. Read sequence stops 3 residues before the CDR3 end, and the germline J gene provides the missing end. The CDR3 runs to 15 residues. CDR1 and CDR2 (germline): MRHNA, SNTAGT. V shed 3 bases and J 2 bases; nucleotides not matched to a gene: 5.

With regard to this clone: The read gets to within 3 residues of the CDR3 end, and the germline J gene fills in the rest. V is TRBV7-6 and J is TRBJ2-1; no clear D gene. The V gene lost 1 base and the J gene lost 6 bases, with 7 bases spanning the gap. The germline gives CDR1 SGHVS, CDR2 FNYEAQ. The CDR3 contains 13 residues. The sequenced CDR3 bases are TGTGCCAGCAGCTTAGGGCAGATCAATGAG. As protein: CASSLGQINE. The full CDR3 is CASSLGQINEQFF. The full variable domain, completed using reference TRBV7-6 and TRBJ2-1, is GAGVSQSPRYKVTKRGQDVALRCDPISGHVSLYWYRQALGQGPEFLTYFNYEAQQDKSGLPNDRFSAERPEGSISTLTIQRTEQRDSAMYRCASSLGQINEQFFGPGTRLTVL.

Regarding this clone: From the germline J gene comes the end of the CDR3, since the read stops 3 residues before it. The chain uses TRBV19 and TRBJ1-5; 8 nucleotides agree with TRBD1. J gave up 3 bases and V 6 bases, and 7 bases lay outside the gene matches. The length of the CDR3 is 15 residues. Germline lookup yields CDR1 LNHDA and CDR2 SQIVND (reference sequence). This CDR3 reads CASRAGQGYNQPQHF. CDR3 DNA, as far as it was read: TGTGCCAGTAGAGCCGGACAGGGTTACAATCAGCCC.

For this clone: Relative to the germline gene, one junction end is altered; a read error may explain this. The read ends 3 residues shy of where the CDR3 ends; the end is completed using the germline J gene. The genes are TRBV4-2 and TRBJ2-7; 9 positions agree with TRBD1. The CDR3 covers 15 residues. Germline V gives CDR1 LGHNA, CDR2 YNFKEQ. The CDR3 loop reads CASSQAGTGTYEQYF. Partial CDR3 DNA: TGCGCCAGCAGCCAAGCCGGGACAGGGACCTACGAG.

Note on this clone: The missing CDR3 end, 3 residues past where the read stops, is filled in from the germline J gene. This chain connects TRBV30 to TRBJ2-7, with a possible D match to TRBD2 (5 bases). The CDR3 length is 11 residues. Germline V lookup: CDR1 GTSNPN, CDR2 SVGIG (reference sequence). V shed 4 bases and J shed 6 bases, with 10 bases lying between them. The CDR3 DNA, read in part, is TGTGCCTGGACTTTAGGACTCGAG. Residues: CAWTLGLE. The whole CDR3 reads CAWTLGLEQYF.

A word on this clone: Read data end 3 residues before the CDR3 end; the end is taken from the germline J gene. The chain couples TRBV6-7 to TRBJ2-5, with TRBD2 matching over 10 bases. TRBV6-7 is recorded as an ORF, its role being uncertain. CDR3 length equals 16 residues. V shed 0 bases and J 4 bases; nucleotides not matched to a gene: 5. CDR3 in amino acids: CASSYSASGRIETQYF. The covered CDR3 bases are TGTGCCAGCAGTTACTCCGCTAGCGGGAGAATAGAGACC.

Comment on this clone: The read is 3 residues too short to cover the CDR3 end, so that end is filled in from the germline J gene. V is TRBV9 and J is TRBJ2-3; unclear D gene. The CDR3 length is 12 residues. Looked up from germline, CDR1 is SGDLS and CDR2 is YYNGEE. V was pared by 4 bases and J by 6 bases, with 9 bases between. CDR3 loop: CASSPNHDTQYF. The CDR3 DNA, read in part, is TGTGCCAGCAGCCCCAATCATGATACG.

Remarks on this clone: The read stops 3 residues short of the end of the CDR3; the missing end is completed from the germline J gene. The rearrangement uses TRBV5-1 and TRBJ2-3, with 11 bases aligning to TRBD2. From germline, CDR1 is SGHRS and CDR2 YFSETQ. Trimming at V came to 2 bases and at J to 4 bases, leaving 3 bases not matched to a gene. This CDR3 has 15 amino acids. The CDR3: CASSFQLAGADTQYF. The sequenced part of the CDR3 DNA is TGCGCCAGCAGCTTTCAACTAGCGGGAGCAGATACG. Using reference TRBV5-1 and TRBJ2-3 for the parts outside the CDR3, the full variable domain is KAGVTQTPRYLIKTRGQQVTLSCSPISGHRSVSWYQQTPGQGLQFLFEYFSETQRNKGNFPGRFSGRQFSNSRSEMNVSTLELGDSALYLCASSFQLAGADTQYFGPGTRLTVL.

With respect to this clone: Read data end 3 residues before the CDR3 end; the end is taken from the germline J gene. This chain connects TRBV20-1 to TRBJ1-4; 8 bases line up with TRBD1. CDR3 length equals 17 residues. Germline V gives CDR1 DFQATT, CDR2 SNEGSKA (reference sequence). CDR3 residues: CSRTEGTGRLVREKLFF. The CDR3 DNA, read in part, is TGCAGCCGGACCGAGGGGACAGGAAGGCTGGTGCGCGAAAAA.

Remarks on this clone: The CDR3 is cut off 3 residues early in the read; its end comes from the germline J gene. The rearrangement links TRBV7-2 to TRBJ2-7; maybe TRBD1 (8 bases). CDR3 length equals 14 residues. The germline V gene has CDR1 SGHTA and CDR2 FQGNSA. Trimming took 1 base from V and 5 from J, leaving 12 bases between them. The DNA read from the CDR3 is TGTGCCAGCAGCTTAGACAGGGGGGGCAACGAG. Protein sequence: CASSLDRGGNE. The whole CDR3 region reads CASSLDRGGNEQYF.

Remarks on this clone: The CDR3 end lies 3 residues beyond the end of the read and is filled in from the germline J gene. The J gene is TRBJ2-7, the V gene TRBV11-2, with D possibly being TRBD2 (6 bases). The CDR3 is 14 amino acids. Per the germline V gene, CDR1 is SGHAT and CDR2 is FQNNGV. Trimming took off 4 bases at V and 2 bases at J, with 12 bases between the two ends. The covered CDR3 bases are TGTGCCAGCAGCTGGGGGGTAGGTACCTACGAG. Translating it yields CASSWGVGTYE. The CDR3, in full, reads CASSWGVGTYEQYF.

About this clone: The read halts 3 residues ahead of the CDR3 end, with the missing end drawn from the germline J gene. This chain connects TRBV7-9 to TRBJ2-7; D call uncertain. CDR3 length: 13 amino acids. V was pared by 1 base and J by 2 bases, with 6 bases between. Germline V gene sequence: CDR1 SEHNR, CDR2 FQNEAQ (reference sequence). This CDR3 reads CASSLGSAYEQYF. The CDR3 DNA, read in part, is TGTGCCAGCAGCTTAGGCAGCGCCTACGAG.

The CDR3 loop is CAISAGLAGSYEQYF. Partial CDR3 DNA: TGTGCCATCAGTGCGGGACTAGCGGGATCCTACGAG. The gene calls are TRBV10-3 and TRBJ2-7; 13 nucleotides agree with TRBD2. The observed sequence ends 3 residues before the CDR3 terminus, with the missing tail filled in from the germline J gene. The CDR3 covers 15 residues. The germline CDR1 and CDR2 sequences are ENHRY and SYGVKD. Trimming took 4 bases from V and 1 from J; bases not matched to a gene: 1.

CDR3 bases read: TGTGCCAGCAGCTTAAGGGAGCGGGAGTTTGAGGAGACC. It encodes CASSLREREFEET. The full CDR3 protein reads CASSLREREFEETQYF. The chain employs TRBV7-3 and TRBJ2-5, with 8 bases that match TRBD2. The read finishes 3 residues shy of the CDR3 end, and the germline J gene is used to complete it. The CDR3 contains 16 residues. The germline gives CDR1 SGHTA, CDR2 FQGTGA. The V and J ends lost 1 base and 5 bases, in that order; junction bases with no gene match: 9. Complete variable domain (other parts from reference TRBV7-3 and TRBJ2-5): GAGVSQTPSNKVTEKGKYVELRCDPISGHTALYWYRQSLGQGPEFLIYFQGTGAADDSGLPNDRFFAVRPEGSVSTLKIQRTERGDSAVYLCASSLREREFEETQYFGPGTRLLVL.

Regarding this clone: The read terminates 3 residues before the CDR3 end, so the remaining end is supplied by the germline J gene. This chain joins TRBV19 and TRBJ1-1; possibly TRBD1 for D (5 bases). Germline assignment: CDR1 LNHDA and CDR2 SQIVND (reference sequence). This CDR3 contains 13 residues. Trimming left V 7 bases short and J 7 bases short, with 16 bases between. The sequenced CDR3 bases are TGTGCCAGTACCCAATGGGGGGGGGTTGAA. This gives the protein CASTQWGGVE. The full-length CDR3 reads as CASTQWGGVEAFF.

Remarks on this clone: The read gets to within 3 residues of the CDR3 end, and the germline J gene fills in the rest. V usage is TRBV5-1 and J usage is TRBJ2-3, with 7 bases that match TRBD2. The CDR3 loop spans 16 amino acids. After removal of 2 bases from V and 5 bases from J, the junction contained 11 bases not matched to a gene. Germline CDR1 SGHRS, CDR2 YFSETQ. CDR3 protein: CASSLNWRETIDTQYF. The sequenced CDR3 bases are TGCGCCAGCAGCTTAAATTGGCGGGAGACCATAGATACG.

Notes on this clone: The read gets to within 3 residues of the CDR3 end, and the germline J gene fills in the rest. The chain recombines TRBV9 with TRBJ2-3, with 12 bases that match TRBD1. The CDR3 runs to 17 residues. V shed 3 bases and J 3 bases; nucleotides not matched to a gene: 8. The V gene's germline CDR1 is SGDLS and CDR2 YYNGEE. The CDR3 DNA, read in part, is TGTGCCAGCAGCGAAGGGGGGACAGGGGGCGAAACAGATACG. Residues: CASSEGGTGGETDT. The full CDR3 is CASSEGGTGGETDTQYF.

Comments on this clone: The read terminates 3 residues before the CDR3 end, so the remaining end is supplied by the germline J gene. This chain joins TRBV9 and TRBJ2-7; 7 nucleotides agree with TRBD1. Looked up from germline, CDR1 is SGDLS and CDR2 is YYNGEE. Unmatched junction bases numbered 0, after V lost 0 bases and J lost 0 bases. This CDR3 is 14 amino acids long. The sequenced part of the CDR3 DNA is TGTGCCAGCAGCGTAGGGGACAGCTCCTACGAG. Translation: CASSVGDSSYE. The full-length CDR3 reads as CASSVGDSSYEQYF.

To note about this clone: Read data end 3 residues before the CDR3 end; the end is taken from the germline J gene. V usage is TRBV7-6 and J usage is TRBJ2-7, with a tentative D call TRBD1 (5 bases). This CDR3 comprises 14 residues. V was pared by 1 base and J by 3 bases, with 10 bases between. Germline lookup yields CDR1 SGHVS and CDR2 FNYEAQ. CDR3 sequence reads: CASSLVAGHYEQYF. The part of the CDR3 DNA that was read is TGTGCCAGCAGCTTAGTAGCAGGACACTACGAG. Filled out from reference TRBV7-6 and TRBJ2-7, the complete variable domain reads GAGVSQSPRYKVTKRGQDVALRCDPISGHVSLYWYRQALGQGPEFLTYFNYEAQQDKSGLPNDRFSAERPEGSISTLTIQRTEQRDSAMYRCASSLVAGHYEQYFGPGTRLTVT.

As regards this clone: The read stops 3 residues short of the end of the CDR3; the missing end is completed from the germline J gene. This chain links TRBV28 with TRBJ2-7; 7 positions match TRBD1. Trimming took 5 bases from V and 0 from J; bases not matched to a gene: 10. CDR1 and CDR2 (germline): MDHEN, SYDVKM. This CDR3 is 16 amino acids long. CDR3 in amino acids: CASSTDRLKSSYEQYF. The DNA read from the CDR3 is TGTGCCAGCAGTACGGACAGGTTAAAAAGCTCCTACGAG.

A word on this clone: The read finishes 3 residues shy of the CDR3 end, and the germline J gene is used to complete it. This chain connects TRBV13 to TRBJ2-4; 7 nucleotides line up with TRBD2. The CDR3 is 13 amino acids. In germline, CDR1 is PRHDT, CDR2 FYEKMQ (reference sequence). Incomplete CDR3 DNA: TGTGCCAGCAGCGGGGGGGAGGGGCGTTCT. It is translated as CASSGGEGRS. The whole CDR3 sequence is CASSGGEGRSQYF.

The sequenced part of the CDR3 DNA is TGTGCCTGGAGTGTAGGGGACAGCCACTCTGGGGCCAACGTC. Its translation: CAWSVGDSHSGANV. The entire CDR3 is CAWSVGDSHSGANVLTF. This chain links TRBV30 with TRBJ2-6; the match to TRBD1 covers 7 bases. Read sequence stops 3 residues before the CDR3 end, and the germline J gene provides the missing end. V was clipped by 0 bases and J by 0 bases; unmatched bases: 5. The germline CDR1 and CDR2 sequences are GTSNPN and SVGIG (reference sequence). The CDR3 sequence is 17 residues long.

As concerns this clone: The CDR3 end falls 3 residues outside the read, so it is completed with the germline J gene. V and J are TRBV7-3 and TRBJ2-7; no clear D. Germline V gene sequence: CDR1 SGHTA, CDR2 FQGTGA. The CDR3 is 13 residues long. The V and J ends lost 2 bases and 3 bases respectively, with 8 bases between them. Partial CDR3 DNA: TGTGCCAGCAGCTTAGGGCAGAACTACGAG. Residues: CASSLGQNYE. The whole CDR3 protein is CASSLGQNYEQYF.

With respect to this clone: The read gets to within 3 residues of the CDR3 end, and the germline J gene fills in the rest. This rearrangement joins TRBV4-1 to TRBJ1-1; weak D call: TRBD1 (5 bases). This CDR3 has 17 residues. V was trimmed by 5 bases and J by 2 bases, leaving 21 bases between them. Looked up from germline, CDR1 is MGHRA and CDR2 is YSYEKL. Incomplete CDR3 DNA: TGCGCCAGCAGCAAAATCGGACCCTTCGACAGTAACACTGAA. Its translation: CASSKIGPFDSNTE. The full-length CDR3 reads as CASSKIGPFDSNTEAFF.

On this clone itself: The sequenced fragment ends 3 residues before the CDR3 boundary, so the rest is inferred from the germline J gene. The chain carries TRBV4-1 and TRBJ2-5; 11 positions agree with TRBD2. J was trimmed by 5 bases and V by 4 bases; bases with no gene match: 6. Per the germline V gene, CDR1 is MGHRA and CDR2 is YSYEKL. The CDR3 spans 15 residues. CDR3 bases read: TGCGCCAGCAGCCTCGTAGCGGGAGGGGGGGAGACC. Amino acids: CASSLVAGGGET. The full CDR3 protein is CASSLVAGGGETQYF.

In regard to this clone: The sequenced fragment ends 3 residues before the CDR3 boundary, so the rest is inferred from the germline J gene. The rearrangement links TRBV10-2 to TRBJ1-3; 7 bases fit TRBD1. The CDR3 length is 15 residues. Germline CDR1 is WSHSY and CDR2 is SAAADI. The V and J ends lost 6 bases and 2 bases, in that order; junction bases with no gene match: 7. The CDR3 is CASRWDSSTGNTIYF. CDR3 DNA, as far as it was read: TGCGCCAGCAGATGGGACAGTTCTACTGGAAACACC.

A word on this clone: An end of the junction does not agree with germline; a read error may underlie this. The read ends 3 residues shy of where the CDR3 ends; the end is completed using the germline J gene. The rearrangement uses TRBV4-2 and TRBJ1-2, with 10 bases lining up with TRBD1. The CDR3 loop spans 16 amino acids. Germline values: CDR1 LGHNA, CDR2 YNFKEQ. CDR3 in amino acids: CASSHSGTGESYGYTF. The covered CDR3 bases are TGCGCCAGCAGCCACTCCGGGACAGGGGAATCCTATGGC.